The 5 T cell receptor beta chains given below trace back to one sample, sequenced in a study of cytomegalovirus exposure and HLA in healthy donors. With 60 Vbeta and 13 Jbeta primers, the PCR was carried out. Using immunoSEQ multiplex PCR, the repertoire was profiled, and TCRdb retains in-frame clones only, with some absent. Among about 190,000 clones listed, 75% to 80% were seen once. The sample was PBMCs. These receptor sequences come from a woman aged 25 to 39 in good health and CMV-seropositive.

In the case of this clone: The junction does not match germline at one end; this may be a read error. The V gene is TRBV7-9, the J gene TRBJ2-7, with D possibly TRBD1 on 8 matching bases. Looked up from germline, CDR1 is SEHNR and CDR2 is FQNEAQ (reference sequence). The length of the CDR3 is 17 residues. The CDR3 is CSSSLSVGGDRLYEQYF. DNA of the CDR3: TGTTCCAGCAGCTTGTCCGTTGGGGGGGACAGGCTATACGAGCAGTACTTC.

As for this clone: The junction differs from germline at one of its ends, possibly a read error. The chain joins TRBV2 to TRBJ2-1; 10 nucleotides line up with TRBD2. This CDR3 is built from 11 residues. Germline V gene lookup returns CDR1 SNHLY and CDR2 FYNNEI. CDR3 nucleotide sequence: TGTGCCAGCAGCTCGAGCGGGAGGGCAATCTTC. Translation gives CASSSSGRAIF.

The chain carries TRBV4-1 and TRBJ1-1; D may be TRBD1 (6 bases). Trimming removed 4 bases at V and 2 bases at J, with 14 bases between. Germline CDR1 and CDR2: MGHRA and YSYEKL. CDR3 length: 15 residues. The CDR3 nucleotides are TGCGCCAGCAGCCTATTACGAGGGGGAAACACTGAAGCTTTCTTT. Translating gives CASSLLRGGNTEAFF.

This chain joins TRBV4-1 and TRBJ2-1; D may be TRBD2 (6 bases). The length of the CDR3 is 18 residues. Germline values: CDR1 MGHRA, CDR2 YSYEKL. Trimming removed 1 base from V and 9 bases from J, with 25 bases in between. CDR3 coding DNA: TGCGCCAGCAGCCAAGGATTTTGGGAATCGGGAGAGGTGGTTGAGCAGTTCTTC. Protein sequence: CASSQGFWESGEVVEQFF.

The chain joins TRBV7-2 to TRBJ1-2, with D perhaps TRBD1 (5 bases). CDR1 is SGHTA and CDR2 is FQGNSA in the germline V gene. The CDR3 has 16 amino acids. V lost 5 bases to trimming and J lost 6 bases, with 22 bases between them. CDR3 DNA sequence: TGTGCCAGCAGCCCAACCCGCGGGGGGGGTTTGAATGGCTACACCTTC. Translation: CASSPTRGGGLNGYTF.